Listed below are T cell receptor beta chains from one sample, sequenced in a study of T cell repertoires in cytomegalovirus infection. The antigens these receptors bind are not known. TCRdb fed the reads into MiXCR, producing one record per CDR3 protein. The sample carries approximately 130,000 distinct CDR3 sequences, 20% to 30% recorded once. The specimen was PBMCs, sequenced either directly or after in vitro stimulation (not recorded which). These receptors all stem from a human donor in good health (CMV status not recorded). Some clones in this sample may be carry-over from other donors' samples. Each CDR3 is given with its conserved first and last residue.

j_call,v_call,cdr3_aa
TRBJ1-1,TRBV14,CASSQDDRNTEAFF
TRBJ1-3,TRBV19,CASSITGPGNTIYF
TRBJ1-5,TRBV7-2,CASSLSQGGSNQPQHF
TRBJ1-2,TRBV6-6,CASSFQSNYGYTF
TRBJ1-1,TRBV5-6,CASSPGETEAFF
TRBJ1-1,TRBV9,CASSVTGNTEAFF
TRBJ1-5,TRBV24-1,CATSDPSEGQNSQPQHF
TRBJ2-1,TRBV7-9,CASRGLAAYNEQFF
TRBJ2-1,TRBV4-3,CASSHLIAGSEQFF
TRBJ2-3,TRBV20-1,CSARDGLAGVTDTQYF
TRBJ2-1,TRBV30,CAWSGDRGYNEQFF
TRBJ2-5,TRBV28,CASSLPGQLQETQYF
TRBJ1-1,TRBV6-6,CASSKGGGLGLNTEAFF
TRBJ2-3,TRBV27,CASSLGDSRDTQYF
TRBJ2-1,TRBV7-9,CASSRTGTSGLNEQFF
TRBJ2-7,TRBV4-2,CASSQGTNTYEQYF